This section outlines one T cell receptor beta chain sequence together with its context. Antigen: not known. A much larger clonotype is one base distant, so this may be a read error. The library came from three nested PCR rounds adapted from ARM-PCR protocols. TCRdb re-called the multiplex PCR reads with MiXCR, one entry per CDR3 protein. This sample has about 85,000 distinct CDR3 sequences, with 61% found just once. Germline V gene lookup returns CDR1 DFQATT and CDR2 SNEGSKA (reference sequence). The CDR3 consists of 15 residues. This record comes from a study of tumor and adjacent non-tumor tissue in lung cancer. Study-wide results and caveats: Tumor tissue had significantly higher TCR diversity than normal lung.

No cell sorting was done before RNA was extracted from the tissue. The rearrangement uses TRBV20-1 and TRBJ2-3; 9 positions match TRBD1. The sequencing input was lung tumor tissue. The clonotype comes from a man aged 70 or older with non-small cell lung cancer. CDR3 residues: CSASIGTGITDTRYF. DNA for the CDR3: TGCAGTGCTTCGATAGGGACAGGGATCACAGATACGCGGTATTTT.